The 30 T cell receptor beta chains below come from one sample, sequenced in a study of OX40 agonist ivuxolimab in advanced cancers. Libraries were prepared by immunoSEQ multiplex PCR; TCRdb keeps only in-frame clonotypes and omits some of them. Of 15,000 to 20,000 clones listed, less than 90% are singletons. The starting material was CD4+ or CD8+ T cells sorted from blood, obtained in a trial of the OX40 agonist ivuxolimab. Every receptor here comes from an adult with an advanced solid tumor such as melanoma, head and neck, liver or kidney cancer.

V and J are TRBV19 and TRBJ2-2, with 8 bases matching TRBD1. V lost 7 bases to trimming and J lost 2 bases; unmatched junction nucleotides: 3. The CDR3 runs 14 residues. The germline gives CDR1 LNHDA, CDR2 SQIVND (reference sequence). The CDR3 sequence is CASTGQGNTGELFF. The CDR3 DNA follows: TGTGCCAGTACCGGACAGGGAAACACCGGGGAGCTGTTTTTT.

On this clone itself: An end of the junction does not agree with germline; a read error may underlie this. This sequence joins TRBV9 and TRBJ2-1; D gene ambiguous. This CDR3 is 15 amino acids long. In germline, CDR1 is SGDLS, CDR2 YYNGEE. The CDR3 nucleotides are TGTGCCAGCAGCCCTTCAGGCCGATCCTCCAATGAGCAGTTCTTC. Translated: CASSPSGRSSNEQFF.

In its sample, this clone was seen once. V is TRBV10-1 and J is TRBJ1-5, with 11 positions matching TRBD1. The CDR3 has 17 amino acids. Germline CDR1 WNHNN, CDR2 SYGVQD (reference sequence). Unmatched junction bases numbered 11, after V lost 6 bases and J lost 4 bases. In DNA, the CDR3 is TGCGCCAGCAGGAGGGACAGGGGGAGTTTGGGAAATCAGCCCCAGCATTTT. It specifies CASRRDRGSLGNQPQHF.

In DNA form, the CDR3 reads TGTGCCAGCAGCGTAGGGACAGGGACCTACAATGAGCAGTTCTTC. As protein: CASSVGTGTYNEQFF. This chain links TRBV7-9 with TRBJ2-1; the match to TRBD1 covers 9 bases. There are 15 residues in the CDR3. V trimming: 5 bases; J trimming: 2 bases; junction bases outside the gene matches: 4. Germline values: CDR1 SEHNR, CDR2 FQNEAQ (reference sequence).

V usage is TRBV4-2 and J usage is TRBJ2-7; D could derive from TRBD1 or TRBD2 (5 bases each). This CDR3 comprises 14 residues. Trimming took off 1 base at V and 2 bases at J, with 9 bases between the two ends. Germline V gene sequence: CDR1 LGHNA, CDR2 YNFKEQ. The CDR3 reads CASSQGVGPYEQYF. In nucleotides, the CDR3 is TGTGCCAGCAGCCAAGGCGTGGGACCCTACGAGCAGTACTTC.

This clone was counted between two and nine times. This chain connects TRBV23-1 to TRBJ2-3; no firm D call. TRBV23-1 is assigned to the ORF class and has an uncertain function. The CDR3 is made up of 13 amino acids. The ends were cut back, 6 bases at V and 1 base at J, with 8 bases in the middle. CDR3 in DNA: TGCGCCAGCAGAAATTCCCGCACAGATACGCAGTATTTT. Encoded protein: CASRNSRTDTQYF.

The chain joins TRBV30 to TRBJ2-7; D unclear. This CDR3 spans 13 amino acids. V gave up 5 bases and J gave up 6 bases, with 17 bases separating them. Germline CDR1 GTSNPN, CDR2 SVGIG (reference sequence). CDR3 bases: TGTGCCTGGGACAACGGGCAGCGAAGCGAGCAGTACTTC. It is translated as CAWDNGQRSEQYF.

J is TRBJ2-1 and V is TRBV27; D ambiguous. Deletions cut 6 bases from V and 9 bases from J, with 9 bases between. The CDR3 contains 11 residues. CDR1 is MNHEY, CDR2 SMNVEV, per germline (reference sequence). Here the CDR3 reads CASRGVGEQFF. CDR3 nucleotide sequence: TGTGCCAGCAGAGGAGTTGGTGAGCAGTTCTTC.

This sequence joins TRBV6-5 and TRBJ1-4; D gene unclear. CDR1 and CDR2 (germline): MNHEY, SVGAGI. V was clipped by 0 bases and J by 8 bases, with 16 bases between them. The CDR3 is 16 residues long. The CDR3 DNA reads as TGTGCCAGCAGTTACTCGGGTTCGGCTAGAAGAGAAAAACTGTTTTTT. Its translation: CASSYSGSARREKLFF.

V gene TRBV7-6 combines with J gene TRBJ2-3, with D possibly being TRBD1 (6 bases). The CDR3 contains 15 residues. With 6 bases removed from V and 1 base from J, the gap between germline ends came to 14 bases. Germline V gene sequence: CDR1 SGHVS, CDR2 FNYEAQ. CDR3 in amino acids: CASSSSGHRTDTQYF. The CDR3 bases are TGTGCCAGCAGTTCCTCGGGACATCGCACAGATACGCAGTATTTT.

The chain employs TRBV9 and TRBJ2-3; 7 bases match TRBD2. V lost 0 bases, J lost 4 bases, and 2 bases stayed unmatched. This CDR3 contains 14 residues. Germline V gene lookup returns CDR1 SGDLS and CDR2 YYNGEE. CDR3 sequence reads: CASSVGGSPDTQYF. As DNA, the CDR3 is TGTGCCAGCAGCGTAGGCGGGAGTCCAGATACGCAGTATTTT.

CDR3 in amino acids: CASSAQTGELFF. CDR3 coding DNA: TGTGCCAGCAGCGCCCAAACCGGGGAGCTGTTTTTT. The chain is built from TRBV7-3 and TRBJ2-2; D is unclear. Per germline, CDR1 SGHTA and CDR2 FQGTGA. The CDR3 has 12 residues. Trimming stripped 5 bases from V and 5 bases from J, with 6 bases between.

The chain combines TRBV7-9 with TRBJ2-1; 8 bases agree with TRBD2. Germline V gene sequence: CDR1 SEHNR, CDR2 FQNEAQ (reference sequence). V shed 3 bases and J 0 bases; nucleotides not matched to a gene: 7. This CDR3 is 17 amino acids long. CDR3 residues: CASSFPASGSSYNEQFF. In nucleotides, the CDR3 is TGTGCCAGCAGCTTCCCGGCTAGCGGGTCCTCCTACAATGAGCAGTTCTTC.

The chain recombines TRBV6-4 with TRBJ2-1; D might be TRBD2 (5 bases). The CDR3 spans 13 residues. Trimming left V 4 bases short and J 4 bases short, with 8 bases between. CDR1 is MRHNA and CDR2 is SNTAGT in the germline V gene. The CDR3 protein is CASSVEVYNEQFF. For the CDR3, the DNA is TGTGCCAGCAGTGTGGAGGTATACAATGAGCAGTTCTTC.

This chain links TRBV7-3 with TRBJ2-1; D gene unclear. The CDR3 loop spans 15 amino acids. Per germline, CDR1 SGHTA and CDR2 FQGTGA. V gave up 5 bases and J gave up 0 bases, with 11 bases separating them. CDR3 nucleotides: TGTGCCAGCAGCCCCTTCGTTAGCTCCTACAATGAGCAGTTCTTC. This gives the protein CASSPFVSSYNEQFF.

The CDR3 sequence: CASSLGGAGTEAFF. CDR3 coding DNA: TGTGCCAGCAGCTTAGGAGGGGCTGGTACTGAAGCTTTCTTT. The chain employs TRBV7-9 and TRBJ1-1; TRBD1 is a possible D gene (5 bases). The CDR3 runs to 14 residues. The germline V and J ends were trimmed by 1 base and 5 bases, with 11 bases remaining between them. CDR1 SEHNR and CDR2 FQNEAQ come from the germline V gene (reference sequence).

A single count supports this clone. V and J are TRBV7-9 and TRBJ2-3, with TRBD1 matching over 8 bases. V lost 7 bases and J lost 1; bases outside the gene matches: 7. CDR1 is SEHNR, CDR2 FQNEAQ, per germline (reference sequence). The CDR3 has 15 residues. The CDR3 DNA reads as TGTGCCAGCAACCTAATGACAGGGGGCACAGATACGCAGTATTTT. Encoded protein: CASNLMTGGTDTQYF.

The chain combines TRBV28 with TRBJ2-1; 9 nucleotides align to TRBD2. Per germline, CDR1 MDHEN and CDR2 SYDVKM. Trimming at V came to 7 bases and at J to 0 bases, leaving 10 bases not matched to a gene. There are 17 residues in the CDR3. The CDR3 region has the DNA TGTGCCAGCACTGCTAGCGGGACCCCAAGCTCCTACAATGAGCAGTTCTTC. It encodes CASTASGTPSSYNEQFF.

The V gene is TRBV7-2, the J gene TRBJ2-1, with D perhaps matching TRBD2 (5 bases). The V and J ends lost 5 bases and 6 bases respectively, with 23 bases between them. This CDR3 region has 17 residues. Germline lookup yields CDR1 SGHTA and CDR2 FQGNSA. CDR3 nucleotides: TGTGCCAGCAGCCAAGCGTATGCGGGCCTCCTCGGCAATGAGCAGTTCTTC. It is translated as CASSQAYAGLLGNEQFF.

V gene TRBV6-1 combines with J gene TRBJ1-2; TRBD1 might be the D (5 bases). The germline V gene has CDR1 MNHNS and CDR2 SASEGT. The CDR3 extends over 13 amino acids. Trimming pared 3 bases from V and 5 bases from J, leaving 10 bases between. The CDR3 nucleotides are TGTGCCAGCAGTGATGAGGGGCTGTATGGCTACACCTTC. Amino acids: CASSDEGLYGYTF.

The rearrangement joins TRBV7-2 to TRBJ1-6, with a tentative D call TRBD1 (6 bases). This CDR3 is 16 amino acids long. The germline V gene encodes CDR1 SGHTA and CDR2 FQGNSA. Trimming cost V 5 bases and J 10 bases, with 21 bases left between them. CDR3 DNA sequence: TGTGCCAGCAGCCTCACGGGGGGGCGGTCCCGATCACCCCTCCACTTT. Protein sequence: CASSLTGGRSRSPLHF.

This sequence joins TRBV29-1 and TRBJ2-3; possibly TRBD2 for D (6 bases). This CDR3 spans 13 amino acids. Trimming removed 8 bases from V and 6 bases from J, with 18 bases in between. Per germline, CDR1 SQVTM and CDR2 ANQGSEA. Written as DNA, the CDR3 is TGCAGCATCCGGACCCGGGAGACGGATACGCAGTATTTT. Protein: CSIRTRETDTQYF.

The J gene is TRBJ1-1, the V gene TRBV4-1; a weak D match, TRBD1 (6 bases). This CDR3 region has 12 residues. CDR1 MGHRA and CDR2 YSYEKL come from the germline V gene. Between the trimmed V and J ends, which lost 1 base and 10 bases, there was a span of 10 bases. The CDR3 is CASSQVGGGAFF. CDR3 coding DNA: TGCGCCAGCAGCCAAGTGGGAGGGGGAGCTTTCTTT.

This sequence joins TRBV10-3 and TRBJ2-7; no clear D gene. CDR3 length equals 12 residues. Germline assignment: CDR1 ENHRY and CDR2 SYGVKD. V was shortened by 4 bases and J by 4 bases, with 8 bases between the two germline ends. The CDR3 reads CAISAGSYEQYF. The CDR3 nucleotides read TGTGCCATCAGTGCGGGCAGTTACGAGCAGTACTTC.

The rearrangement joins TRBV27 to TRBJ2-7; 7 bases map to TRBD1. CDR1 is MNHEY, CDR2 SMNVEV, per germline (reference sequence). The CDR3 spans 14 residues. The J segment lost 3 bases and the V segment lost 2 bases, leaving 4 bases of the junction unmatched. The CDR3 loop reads CASSLEAGGYEQYF. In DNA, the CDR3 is TGTGCCAGCAGTTTAGAGGCAGGGGGCTACGAGCAGTACTTC.

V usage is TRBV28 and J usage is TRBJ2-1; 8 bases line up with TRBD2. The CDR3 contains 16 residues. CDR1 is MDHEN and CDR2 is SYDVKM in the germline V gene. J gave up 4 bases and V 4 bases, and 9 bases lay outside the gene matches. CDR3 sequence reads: CASSSGGSGSYNEQFF. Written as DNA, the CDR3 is TGTGCCAGCAGTTCCGGGGGGAGCGGGAGTTACAATGAGCAGTTCTTC.

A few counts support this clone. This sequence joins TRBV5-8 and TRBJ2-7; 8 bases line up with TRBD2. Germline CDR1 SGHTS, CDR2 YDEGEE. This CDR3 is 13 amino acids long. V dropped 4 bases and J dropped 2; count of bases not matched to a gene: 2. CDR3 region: CASSQGLAYEQYF. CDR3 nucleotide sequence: TGTGCCAGCAGCCAGGGACTAGCCTACGAGCAGTACTTC.

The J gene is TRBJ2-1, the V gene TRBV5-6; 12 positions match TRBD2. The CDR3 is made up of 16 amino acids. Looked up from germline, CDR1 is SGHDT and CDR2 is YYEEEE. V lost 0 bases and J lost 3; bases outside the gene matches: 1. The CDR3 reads CASSLGLAGDYNEQFF. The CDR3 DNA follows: TGTGCCAGCAGCTTGGGACTAGCGGGAGACTACAATGAGCAGTTCTTC. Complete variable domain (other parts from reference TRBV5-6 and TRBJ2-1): DAGVTQSPTHLIKTRGQQVTLRCSPKSGHDTVSWYQQALGQGPQFIFQYYEEEERQRGNFPDRFSGHQFPNYSSELNVNALLLGDSALYLCASSLGLAGDYNEQFFGPGTRLTVL.

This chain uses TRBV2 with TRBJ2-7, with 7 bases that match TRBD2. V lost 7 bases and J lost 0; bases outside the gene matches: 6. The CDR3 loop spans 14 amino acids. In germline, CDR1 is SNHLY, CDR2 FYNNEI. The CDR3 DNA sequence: TGTGCCAGCACCATGGCGGGGGTCTCCTACGAGCAGTACTTC. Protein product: CASTMAGVSYEQYF.

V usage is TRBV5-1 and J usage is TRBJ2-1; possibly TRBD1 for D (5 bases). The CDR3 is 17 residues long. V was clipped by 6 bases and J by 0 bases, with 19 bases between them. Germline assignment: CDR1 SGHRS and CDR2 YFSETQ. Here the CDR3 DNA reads TGCGCCAGCACCCCCGGATTGACAGATGGCTCCTACAATGAGCAGTTCTTC. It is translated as CASTPGLTDGSYNEQFF.